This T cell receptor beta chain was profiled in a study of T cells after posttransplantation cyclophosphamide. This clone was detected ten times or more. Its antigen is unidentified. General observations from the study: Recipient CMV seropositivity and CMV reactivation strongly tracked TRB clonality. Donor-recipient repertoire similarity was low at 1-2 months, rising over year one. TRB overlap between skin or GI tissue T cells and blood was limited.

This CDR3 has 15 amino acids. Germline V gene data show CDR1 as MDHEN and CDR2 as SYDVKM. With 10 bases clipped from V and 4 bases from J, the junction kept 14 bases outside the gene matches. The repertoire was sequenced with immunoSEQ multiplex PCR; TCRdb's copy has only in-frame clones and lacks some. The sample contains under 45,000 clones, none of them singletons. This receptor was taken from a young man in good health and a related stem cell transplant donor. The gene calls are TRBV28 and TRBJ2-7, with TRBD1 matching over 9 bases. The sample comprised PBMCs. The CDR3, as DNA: TGTGCCACCATGGGGGCGGGACAGGGAAGGTACGAGCAGTACTTC. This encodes CATMGAGQGRYEQYF.